Listed below are T cell receptor beta chains from one sample, sequenced in a study of OX40 agonist ivuxolimab in advanced cancers. Here immunoSEQ multiplex PCR was the method, and the copy in TCRdb shows in-frame clones only, minus some. The data show more than 50,000 clones, less than 90% seen once. Specimen: CD4+ or CD8+ T cells sorted from blood, collected in a trial of the OX40 agonist ivuxolimab. The receptors were sampled from an adult with an advanced solid tumor such as melanoma, head and neck, liver or kidney cancer. The CDR3 runs from the conserved cysteine through the conserved F or W. The D gene is left open where the match is weak. The size field is filled for only some rows; it gives once, few, many or a size class.

>-|TRBV5-6|TRBJ2-1|TRBD2
TGTGCCAGCAAAGGGTACCTAGCGGTCCCAGGGGAGCAGTTCTTC
CASKGYLAVPGEQFF
>-|TRBV6-5|TRBJ2-3|-
TGTGCCAGCAGTGGCCGTGCGGGACTTCATACGCAGTATTTT
CASSGRAGLHTQYF
>-|TRBV5-1|TRBJ2-6|-
TGCGCCAGCAGCTTGGTCCCCAGCTCTGGGGCCAACGTCCTGACTTTC
CASSLVPSSGANVLTF
>-|TRBV27|TRBJ2-2|-
TGTGCCAGCAGTCCATCGACTTACGCCGGGGAGCTGTTTTTT
CASSPSTYAGELFF
>-|TRBV15|TRBJ2-3|-
TGTGCCACCAGCAGAGTTAAAGGGGAAACAGATACGCAGTATTTT
CATSRVKGETDTQYF
>few|TRBV5-6|TRBJ2-4|-
TGTGCCAGCAGCTTGGCCCGGGGGGCCAAAAACATTCAGTACTTC
CASSLARGAKNIQYF
>-|TRBV5-4|TRBJ1-1|-
TGTGCCAGCAGCTTGGAATCCCCCACTGAAGCTTTCTTT
CASSLESPTEAFF
>-|TRBV7-9|TRBJ2-3|TRBD1
TGTGCCAGCAGCTCGGACAGGGTGGACACAGATACGCAGTATTTT
CASSSDRVDTDTQYF
>-|TRBV2|TRBJ2-7|TRBD2
TGTGCCAGCAGAGAACAAAGACTAGCGGCCTCCTACGAGCAGTACTTC
CASREQRLAASYEQYF
>-|TRBV4-3|TRBJ2-7|-
TGCGCCAGCAGCCCGGGACTCCTCTACGAGCAGTACTTC
CASSPGLLYEQYF
>-|TRBV7-2|TRBJ1-2|TRBD1
TGTGCCAGCAGCTTAGTCCGGGACAGGGGAGGCTATGGCTACACCTTC
CASSLVRDRGGYGYTF
>-|TRBV9|TRBJ2-2|-
TGTGCCAGCAGCGTCTCAGGCGGACGAACCGGGGAGCTGTTTTTT
CASSVSGGRTGELFF
>-|TRBV5-1|TRBJ1-1|-
TGCGCCAGCAGCAGGGGGAGAACTTGGACTGAAGCTTTCTTT
CASSRGRTWTEAFF
>-|TRBV7-6|TRBJ1-1|-
TGTGCCAGCAGCTTAGCCGGAAACCAGGGGACTGAAGCTTTCTTT
CASSLAGNQGTEAFF